This T cell receptor (beta chain) stems from a study of blood T cell repertoires in COVID-19. In the study overall: Samples representing acute and convalescent COVID-19 were sourced from the United States, Italy and Spain.

Repertoires were generated with immunoSEQ multiplex PCR, while TCRdb's copy carries only in-frame clones and drops some. The table has about 200,000 clones, roughly 77% seen once; the top ten hold 5.5% to 7%. The length of the CDR3 is 15 residues. The J segment lost 1 base and the V segment lost 7 bases, leaving 3 bases of the junction unmatched. Germline CDR1 and CDR2: SGHNT and YYREEE (reference sequence). The sequence derives from a middle-aged woman with COVID-19, enrolled during active disease. V and J are TRBV5-4 and TRBJ2-3, with 13 nucleotides matching TRBD2. Sequencing was carried out using peripheral blood. CDR3 residues: CASGTSGRGTDTQYF. In DNA, the CDR3 is TGTGCCAGCGGAACTAGCGGGAGGGGCACAGATACGCAGTATTTT.